The sequence of this T cell receptor beta chain was determined in a study of spatial heterogeneity in lung cancer. For the study at large: Mean representation of each unique TCR and UMI combination in the raw reads exceeded 9.5 occurrences.

The time point is: sample taken at primary tumor resection. The donor population consisted of more than 55 patients with untreated, early-stage non-small cell lung cancer. TCRdb redid the calling of the 5' RACE reads with MiXCR, one entry per CDR3 protein. The sample shows 30,000 to 40,000 distinct CDR3 sequences, roughly 5.2% of them seen only once. Material: PBMCs, obtained at surgery. The receptor comes from a female donor with early-stage non-small cell lung cancer.

The CDR3: CASSLSTGPGYNEQFF. The CDR3 nucleotides read TGCGCCAGCAGCCTCTCAACGGGGCCGGGATACAATGAGCAGTTCTTC. This chain joins TRBV4-1 and TRBJ2-1; D assignment may be TRBD1 or TRBD2 (5 bases each). V was shortened by 4 bases and J by 4 bases, with 17 bases between the two germline ends. CDR1 MGHRA and CDR2 YSYEKL come from the germline V gene. This CDR3 region has 16 residues.